Presented here are 19 T cell receptor beta chains from one specimen sequenced in a study of blood T cell repertoires in COVID-19. The method was immunoSEQ multiplex PCR; TCRdb's version includes in-frame clones alone and lacks a portion of them. The data contain around 270,000 clones, about 85% of them singletons. Material for sequencing was peripheral blood. The receptor set was obtained from a human donor with COVID-19, enrolled during active disease. The donor label of this sample is uncertain.

The V and J genes are TRBV9 and TRBJ2-7; 8 bases map to TRBD1. The ends lost 0 bases at V and 4 bases at J; junction bases unmatched: 6. The CDR3 runs to 15 residues. Germline-derived CDR1 and CDR2 are SGDLS and YYNGEE. CDR3 sequence: CASSVGAGGVYEQYF. CDR3 DNA sequence: TGTGCCAGCAGCGTAGGGGCAGGGGGCGTGTACGAGCAGTACTTC.

For the CDR3, the DNA is TGTGCCAGCAGACGGGGACAGGGTAGCAACGAGCAGTACTTC. It specifies CASRRGQGSNEQYF. The chain joins TRBV6-6 to TRBJ2-7; 9 nucleotides line up with TRBD1. V dropped 6 bases and J dropped 5; count of bases not matched to a gene: 8. The CDR3 is 14 amino acids. Germline V gene sequence: CDR1 MNHNY, CDR2 SVGAGI (reference sequence).

The chain uses TRBV20-1 and TRBJ2-1; 8 nucleotides agree with TRBD2. With 3 bases clipped from V and 6 bases from J, the junction kept 10 bases outside the gene matches. Germline values: CDR1 DFQATT, CDR2 SNEGSKA (reference sequence). This CDR3 is 15 amino acids long. The CDR3 loop is CSASRREGLGNEQFF. The CDR3 nucleotides are TGCAGTGCTAGTCGTCGGGAGGGCCTCGGCAATGAGCAGTTCTTC.

The chain uses TRBV5-6 and TRBJ2-7; D is perhaps TRBD2 (5 bases). V dropped 3 bases and J dropped 2 bases, with 12 bases sitting between them. CDR3 length equals 14 residues. Germline assignment: CDR1 SGHDT and CDR2 YYEEEE. CDR3 DNA sequence: TGTGCCAGCAGCTCGCAGCGGAGCCCCTACGAGCAGTACTTC. It specifies CASSSQRSPYEQYF.

The chain uses TRBV5-4 and TRBJ1-1; TRBD1 agrees at 7 bases. Unmatched junction bases numbered 6, after V lost 4 bases and J lost 6 bases. Per the germline V gene, CDR1 is SGHNT and CDR2 is YYREEE (reference sequence). The CDR3 spans 13 residues. The DNA for the CDR3 is TGTGCCAGCAGCCCGGGGACAGTATCTGAAGCTTTCTTT. Its protein product is CASSPGTVSEAFF.

The chain employs TRBV6-2 or TRBV6-3 and TRBJ2-2, with 7 bases that match TRBD2. The germline V gene has CDR1 MNHEY and CDR2 SVGEGT. J lost 1 base, V lost 2 bases, and 4 bases had no gene match. This CDR3 contains 16 residues. CDR3 region: CASSYESGGNTGELFF. CDR3 nucleotide sequence: TGTGCCAGCAGTTACGAGTCGGGAGGGAACACCGGGGAGCTGTTTTTT.

This chain links TRBV5-4 with TRBJ1-4; D may be TRBD1 (5 bases). Germline-derived CDR1 and CDR2 are SGHNT and YYREEE (reference sequence). This CDR3 region has 14 residues. The V and J ends lost 0 bases and 8 bases respectively, with 11 bases between them. The CDR3 reads CASSLGAGNEKLFF. The CDR3 DNA reads TGTGCCAGCAGCTTGGGGGCAGGGAACGAAAAACTGTTTTTT.

The chain's CDR3 is CAWSGTTDTQYF. Here the CDR3 DNA reads TGTGCCTGGAGTGGGACTACAGATACGCAGTATTTT. This chain uses TRBV30 with TRBJ2-3, with D maybe TRBD2 (5 bases). The CDR3 is made up of 12 amino acids. Germline CDR1 reads GTSNPN; CDR2 reads SVGIG (reference sequence). Trimming stripped 1 base from V and 3 bases from J, with 5 bases between.

The chain carries TRBV7-2 and TRBJ2-7, with D possibly TRBD2 on 5 matching bases. The CDR3 consists of 15 residues. V lost 5 bases and J lost 0, with 14 bases in between. Germline V lookup: CDR1 SGHTA, CDR2 FQGNSA. The CDR3, as DNA: TGTGCCAGCAGCCCCAGCGGAGCCTACTCCTACGAGCAGTACTTC. Its protein is CASSPSGAYSYEQYF.

The chain has TRBV18 and TRBJ1-5; no clear D gene. The germline V gene has CDR1 KGHSH and CDR2 LQKENI. Trimming took off 6 bases at V and 0 bases at J, with 15 bases between the two ends. This CDR3 contains 16 residues. CDR3 nucleotide sequence: TGTGCCAGCTCCCCTAACAGAGCCTATAGCAATCAGCCCCAGCATTTT. Its protein product is CASSPNRAYSNQPQHF.

V gene TRBV6-5 combines with J gene TRBJ2-5; weak D call: TRBD2 (6 bases). Trimming removed 0 bases from V and 5 bases from J, with 13 bases in between. Germline lookup yields CDR1 MNHEY and CDR2 SVGAGI. The CDR3 runs to 15 residues. The CDR3 region has the DNA TGTGCCAGCAGTTACTCGATCGGGCGGGGTGAGACCCAGTACTTC. This translates into CASSYSIGRGETQYF.

The chain has TRBV9 and TRBJ1-4; possibly TRBD1 for D (5 bases). Germline loops: CDR1 SGDLS, CDR2 YYNGEE. This CDR3 comprises 14 residues. The germline V and J ends were trimmed by 4 bases and 8 bases, with 15 bases remaining between them. The CDR3 protein is CASSTDGGREKLFF. The CDR3, as DNA: TGTGCCAGCAGCACCGACGGGGGAAGAGAAAAACTGTTTTTT.

The chain links TRBV6-1 to TRBJ1-3; maybe TRBD1 (5 bases). CDR3 length: 16 amino acids. Germline V gene lookup returns CDR1 MNHNS and CDR2 SASEGT. V lost 1 base, J lost 0 bases, and 10 bases lay in between. CDR3 nucleotides: TGTGCCAGCAGTGAAGTAGGGGCGAGCTCTGGAAACACCATATATTTT. This translates into CASSEVGASSGNTIYF.

This chain joins TRBV6-6 and TRBJ2-7; TRBD1 matches at 11 bases. The CDR3 totals 14 residues. The V gene's germline CDR1 is MNHNY and CDR2 SVGAGI (reference sequence). V lost 2 bases, J lost 5 bases, and 2 bases stayed unmatched. CDR3 nucleotides: TGTGCCAGCAGTTACGGGACAGGGGGAGACGAGCAGTACTTC. Protein product: CASSYGTGGDEQYF.

The genes are TRBV28 and TRBJ1-5; D remains ambiguous. Germline CDR1 MDHEN, CDR2 SYDVKM. The CDR3 has 13 residues. V lost 6 bases to trimming and J lost 11 bases, with 17 bases between them. The CDR3 here is CASRVSGEPTQHF. DNA of the CDR3: TGTGCCAGCAGGGTCAGTGGGGAGCCTACCCAGCATTTT.

V gene TRBV7-9 combines with J gene TRBJ1-2, with TRBD1 matching over 12 bases. The J segment lost 3 bases and the V segment lost 5 bases, leaving 10 bases of the junction unmatched. Germline CDR1 SEHNR, CDR2 FQNEAQ (reference sequence). The CDR3 loop spans 17 amino acids. In DNA, the CDR3 is TGTGCCAGCAGCCCCCAGGGACAGGGGGCGCGGGACTATGGCTACACCTTC. Translated, it gives CASSPQGQGARDYGYTF.

The chain employs TRBV11-3 and TRBJ2-7; 10 positions agree with TRBD1. Germline V gene sequence: CDR1 SGHNT, CDR2 YENEEA. With 9 bases clipped from V and 1 base from J, the junction kept 9 bases outside the gene matches. The CDR3 consists of 15 residues. The CDR3 loop reads CASSGTGARSYEQYF. CDR3 in DNA: TGTGCCAGTTCCGGGACAGGGGCGCGTTCCTACGAGCAGTACTTC.

This chain connects TRBV5-5 to TRBJ1-6; 9 bases match TRBD1. The V gene's germline CDR1 is SGHKS and CDR2 YYEKEE (reference sequence). This CDR3 has 19 residues. With V trimmed by 6 bases and J by 0 bases, 13 bases remained unmatched. DNA for the CDR3: TGTGCCAGCATGTTGGGAGGGACAGGGAAAGACTCCTATAATTCACCCCTCCACTTT. This gives the protein CASMLGGTGKDSYNSPLHF.

The chain recombines TRBV18 with TRBJ1-1; TRBD1 is a possible D gene (6 bases). The CDR3 spans 14 residues. Germline CDR1 is KGHSH and CDR2 is LQKENI. With 1 base removed from V and 6 bases from J, the gap between germline ends came to 12 bases. The chain's CDR3 is CASSPRQETAEAFF. Written as DNA, the CDR3 is TGTGCCAGCTCACCACGACAGGAGACGGCTGAAGCTTTCTTT.